This is a list of T cell receptor beta chains from one sample in a study of cytomegalovirus exposure and HLA in healthy donors. The repertoire was sequenced with immunoSEQ multiplex PCR; TCRdb's copy has only in-frame clones and lacks some. Here the sample table reports 130,000 to 150,000 clones. Sequencing used PBMCs. The origin of the receptors is a man aged 35-49 years in good health and CMV-seronegative. Both conserved end residues are part of each CDR3. A D gene is named only where the DNA matches it firmly.

>NA|TRBJ2-2|TRBV29-1
TGCAGCGTCCCAAAGGGGGGGTGGGGCACCGGGGAGCTGTTTTTT
CSVPKGGWGTGELFF
>NA|TRBJ1-2|TRBV7-2
TGTGCCAGCAGATCCGGACATTTTATCATTTCAGGCTACACCTTC
CASRSGHFIISGYTF
>NA|TRBJ1-2|TRBV6-1
TGTGCCAGCAGTGAAGTTACGACTAATAACTATGGCTACACCTTC
CASSEVTTNNYGYTF
>NA|TRBJ2-3|TRBV4-3
TGCGCCAGCAGCCAAGACTTTAGGAGCTCCAGACCCGATACGCAGTATTTT
CASSQDFRSSRPDTQYF
>TRBD1|TRBJ1-2|TRBV19
TGTGCCAGTGATACAGGGGGTTATGGCTACACCTTC
CASDTGGYGYTF
>NA|TRBJ1-1|TRBV11-1
TGTGCCAGCAGCCCCGACGGGGAAAAAGCTTTCTTT
CASSPDGEKAFF
>TRBD1|TRBJ1-5|TRBV5-1
TGCGCCAGCAGCCCAGGACAGGGTAGGGATCAGCCCCAGCATTTT
CASSPGQGRDQPQHF
>NA|TRBJ2-1|TRBV10-1
TGCGCCAAGGGGAACGACCGCCGATTAAGCTCCTACAATGAGCAGTTCTTC
CAKGNDRRLSSYNEQFF
>NA|TRBJ2-3|TRBV7-9
TGTGCCAGCAGCTCAGGGAGCACAGATACGCAGTATTTT
CASSSGSTDTQYF
>NA|TRBJ1-6|TRBV6-5
TGTGCCAGCAGTTACTTAACGGGTTCACCCCTCCACTTT
CASSYLTGSPLHF
>NA|TRBJ1-1|TRBV7-2
TGTGCCAGCAGCTCCCCCTACCCAGGGGAAGCTTTCTTT
CASSSPYPGEAFF
>NA|TRBJ2-7|TRBV5-6
TGTGCCAGCAGCCTTAACTACGAGCAGTACTTC
CASSLNYEQYF
>NA|TRBJ2-7|TRBV7-7
TGTGCCAGCAGCTTAGATCAGGGCTACGAGCAGTACTTC
CASSLDQGYEQYF
>NA|TRBJ1-5|TRBV5-3
TGTGCCAGAAGCCCCAGCGGCCCCGGTGGTAATCAGCCCCAGCATTTT
CARSPSGPGGNQPQHF